The 7 T cell receptor beta chains listed next were all sequenced from one sample in a study of blood T cell repertoires in COVID-19 (dated by TCRdb to 2018 to 2020). Libraries were prepared through the immunoSEQ multiplex PCR assay. The immuneACCESS repertoire file appears here via TCRdb, limited to in-frame rearrangements. These files lack a portion of the clones; in checked studies, under half of the deficit traces to unresolved V genes, and the cause of the others is not known. The sample table shows 150,000 to 200,000 clones, and roughly 83% are seen once. The ten biggest clones cover roughly 2.9% of the sample. The specimen was peripheral blood. The receptors were gathered from an older woman with acute or convalescent COVID-19.

This clone has only a few counts. The chain couples TRBV6-5 to TRBJ2-3, with 8 bases fitting TRBD2. Germline CDR1 MNHEY, CDR2 SVGAGI. Trimming at V came to 0 bases and at J to 7 bases, leaving 6 bases not matched to a gene. The CDR3 sequence is 15 residues long. CDR3 residues: CASSYSRGGLNTQYF. The CDR3 region has the DNA TGTGCCAGCAGTTACTCTCGGGGGGGGTTAAATACGCAGTATTTT.

The chain joins TRBV19 to TRBJ1-3; no definite D call. Germline-derived CDR1 and CDR2 are LNHDA and SQIVND (reference sequence). V was trimmed by 6 bases and J by 0 bases, leaving 12 bases between them. CDR3 length: 15 amino acids. CDR3 region: CASRAIRGSGNTIYF. The CDR3 DNA reads TGTGCCAGTAGGGCCATCCGGGGCTCTGGAAACACCATATATTTT. The variable domain in full, completed from reference TRBV19 and TRBJ1-3, reads DGGITQSPKYLFRKEGQNVTLSCEQNLNHDAMYWYRQDPGQGLRLIYYSQIVNDFQKGDIAEGYSVSREKKESFPLTVTSAQKNPTAFYLCASRAIRGSGNTIYFGEGSWLTVV.

This clone was seen a handful of times. V usage is TRBV5-1 and J usage is TRBJ1-2, with D possibly matching TRBD1 (6 bases). The V end lost 0 bases, the J end lost 5 bases, and 11 bases lay between the germline ends. The CDR3 loop spans 14 amino acids. Germline V gene lookup returns CDR1 SGHRS and CDR2 YFSETQ. CDR3 loop: CASSLGGPGYGYTF. In DNA form, the CDR3 reads TGCGCCAGCAGCTTGGGGGGGCCTGGGTATGGCTACACCTTC. Full variable domain (outside the CDR3, taken from reference TRBV5-1 and TRBJ1-2): KAGVTQTPRYLIKTRGQQVTLSCSPISGHRSVSWYQQTPGQGLQFLFEYFSETQRNKGNFPGRFSGRQFSNSRSEMNVSTLELGDSALYLCASSLGGPGYGYTFGSGTRLTVV.

The V call is TRBV14, the J call TRBJ1-3; D remains ambiguous. Germline-derived CDR1 and CDR2 are SGHDN and FVKESK. The CDR3 spans 15 residues. V lost 1 base to trimming and J lost 0 bases, with 7 bases between them. The chain's CDR3 is CASSQVSNSGNTIYF. DNA of the CDR3: TGTGCCAGCAGCCAAGTTTCTAACTCTGGAAACACCATATATTTT.

The V gene is TRBV3-1 (or the pseudogene TRBV3-2), the J gene TRBJ2-7; D gene unclear. Germline V gene sequence: CDR1 LGHDT, CDR2 YNNKEL (reference sequence). There are 13 residues in the CDR3. Trimming cost V 0 bases and J 3 bases, with 6 bases left between them. The CDR3 region has the DNA TGTGCCAGCAGCCAAGATGCGGTCTACGAGCAGTACTTC. This gives the protein CASSQDAVYEQYF.

V gene TRBV6-6 combines with J gene TRBJ2-7; no reliable D call. Trimming took off 2 bases at V and 4 bases at J, with 9 bases between the two ends. The germline V gene has CDR1 MNHNY and CDR2 SVGAGI (reference sequence). The CDR3 loop spans 13 amino acids. The CDR3 DNA reads as TGTGCCAGCAGTTACGAACAGTATTACGAGCAGTACTTC. As protein: CASSYEQYYEQYF.

The V and J genes are TRBV19 and TRBJ2-4; TRBD1 matches 9 bases. The CDR3 length is 15 residues. Trimming cost V 3 bases and J 3 bases; bases outside gene matches: 3. Germline V gives CDR1 LNHDA, CDR2 SQIVND (reference sequence). As DNA, the CDR3 is TGTGCCAGTAGTATCTTGGGACAGGGCAAAAACATTCAGTACTTC. This sequence encodes CASSILGQGKNIQYF.